A selection of T cell receptor beta chains follows, all from one sample in a study of blood T cell repertoires in COVID-19. Assay: immunoSEQ multiplex PCR; the TCRdb copy retains only in-frame clones and omits some. Of some 260,000 clones in the sample, about 93% are singletons; the top ten hold about 1.9%. Sequenced material: PBMCs or T cells enriched from blood (not recorded which). The receptors were sampled from a woman aged 18-29 years who had recovered from COVID-19. CDR3s include the opening cysteine and the closing phenylalanine or tryptophan. The order of the fields is clone size, D gene, J gene, V gene, CDR3 protein, CDR3 DNA. D genes are given only for firm matches. Clone size is not always given. Where it is, it says once, few, many or a class for expanded clones.

clone size: NA; D gene: TRBD1; J gene: TRBJ1-6; V gene: TRBV27; CDR3 protein: CASSDPAGGWSPLHF; CDR3 DNA: TGTGCCAGCAGTGACCCCGCAGGGGGCTGGTCACCCCTCCACTTT
clone size: NA; D gene: NA; J gene: TRBJ2-7; V gene: TRBV18; CDR3 protein: CASSPLDQGMEYF; CDR3 DNA: TGTGCCAGCTCACCACTTGATCAGGGGATGGAGTACTTC
clone size: NA; D gene: NA; J gene: TRBJ1-2; V gene: TRBV5-6; CDR3 protein: CASSLETWSVGYTF; CDR3 DNA: TGTGCCAGCAGCTTGGAGACCTGGAGTGTGGGCTACACCTTC
clone size: NA; D gene: TRBD2; J gene: TRBJ2-1; V gene: TRBV11-2; CDR3 protein: CASSLSSGGEQFF; CDR3 DNA: TGTGCCAGCAGCTTAAGCTCGGGAGGTGAGCAGTTCTTC
clone size: NA; D gene: NA; J gene: TRBJ1-1; V gene: TRBV18; CDR3 protein: CASSPLIGGGEAFF; CDR3 DNA: TGTGCCAGCTCACCACTCATTGGGGGAGGCGAAGCTTTTTTT
clone size: NA; D gene: NA; J gene: TRBJ1-2; V gene: TRBV28; CDR3 protein: CASSPARYGYTF; CDR3 DNA: TGTGCCAGCAGCCCTGCTAGATATGGCTACACCTTC
clone size: NA; D gene: NA; J gene: TRBJ2-1; V gene: TRBV12-3/TRBV12-4; CDR3 protein: CASSLLRQTEQFF; CDR3 DNA: TGTGCCAGCAGTCTCCTAAGACAGACTGAGCAGTTCTTC
clone size: NA; D gene: NA; J gene: TRBJ1-2; V gene: TRBV12-3/TRBV12-4; CDR3 protein: CASTKQENYGYTF; CDR3 DNA: TGTGCCAGCACTAAACAGGAGAACTATGGCTACACCTTC
clone size: NA; D gene: NA; J gene: TRBJ1-1; V gene: TRBV5-1; CDR3 protein: CASSLSGGNTEAFF; CDR3 DNA: TGCGCCAGCAGCTTGTCGGGGGGAAACACTGAAGCTTTCTTT
clone size: NA; D gene: NA; J gene: TRBJ1-1; V gene: TRBV9; CDR3 protein: CASSVETGRTEAFF; CDR3 DNA: TGTGCCAGCAGCGTAGAAACAGGGAGAACTGAAGCTTTCTTT
clone size: NA; D gene: NA; J gene: TRBJ1-1; V gene: TRBV10-3; CDR3 protein: CAISPGGGLDTEAFF; CDR3 DNA: TGTGCCATCAGCCCCGGGGGGGGGTTGGACACTGAAGCTTTCTTT
clone size: NA; D gene: NA; J gene: TRBJ2-1; V gene: TRBV10-1; CDR3 protein: CASSEKASGYEQFF; CDR3 DNA: TGCGCCAGCAGTGAGAAAGCGTCGGGGTACGAGCAGTTCTTC
clone size: NA; D gene: TRBD1; J gene: TRBJ1-5; V gene: TRBV5-5; CDR3 protein: CASSANTGGINQPQHF; CDR3 DNA: TGTGCCAGCAGCGCCAATACAGGGGGCATTAATCAGCCCCAGCATTTT
clone size: NA; D gene: NA; J gene: TRBJ2-3; V gene: TRBV4-2; CDR3 protein: CASSQEGQGSTDTQYF; CDR3 DNA: TGTGCCAGCAGCCAAGAAGGCCAGGGAAGCACAGATACGCAGTATTTT
clone size: NA; D gene: NA; J gene: TRBJ2-2; V gene: TRBV21-1; CDR3 protein: CASSKEGQGGTGELFF; CDR3 DNA: TGTGCCAGCAGCAAAGAAGGACAGGGGGGAACCGGGGAGCTGTTTTTT
clone size: NA; D gene: NA; J gene: TRBJ1-6; V gene: TRBV9; CDR3 protein: CASSLEGGNSPLHF; CDR3 DNA: TGTGCCAGCAGTTTAGAGGGGGGGAATTCACCCCTCCACTTT
clone size: NA; D gene: NA; J gene: TRBJ2-2; V gene: TRBV12-3/TRBV12-4; CDR3 protein: CASSFLEAGELFF; CDR3 DNA: TGTGCCAGCAGTTTCCTAGAGGCCGGGGAGCTGTTTTTT
clone size: once; D gene: NA; J gene: TRBJ1-1; V gene: TRBV6-5; CDR3 protein: CASRAGTMNTEAFF; CDR3 DNA: TGTGCCAGCAGGGCAGGGACTATGAACACTGAAGCTTTCTTT
clone size: NA; D gene: NA; J gene: TRBJ1-2; V gene: TRBV12-3/TRBV12-4; CDR3 protein: CASSIGQLYGYTF; CDR3 DNA: TGTGCCAGCAGTATCGGACAGCTCTATGGCTACACCTTC
clone size: NA; D gene: TRBD2; J gene: TRBJ2-1; V gene: TRBV3-1/TRBV3-2; CDR3 protein: CASSPSGDLLNNEQFF; CDR3 DNA: TGTGCCAGCAGTCCTAGCGGGGACCTATTGAACAATGAGCAGTTCTTC
clone size: NA; D gene: NA; J gene: TRBJ2-7; V gene: TRBV7-8; CDR3 protein: CASSFEGRVYEQYF; CDR3 DNA: TGTGCCAGCAGTTTCGAGGGTCGGGTCTACGAGCAGTACTTC
clone size: NA; D gene: TRBD1; J gene: TRBJ2-5; V gene: TRBV9; CDR3 protein: CASSGAGQGETQYF; CDR3 DNA: TGTGCCAGCAGCGGGGCGGGACAGGGGGAGACCCAGTACTTC
clone size: few; D gene: TRBD1; J gene: TRBJ2-1; V gene: TRBV28; CDR3 protein: CASRTTGELSYNEQFF; CDR3 DNA: TGTGCCAGCAGAACAACAGGGGAACTCTCCTACAATGAGCAGTTCTTC
clone size: once; D gene: NA; J gene: TRBJ2-3; V gene: TRBV5-5; CDR3 protein: CASSFGTFPDTQYF; CDR3 DNA: TGTGCCAGCAGCTTCGGGACTTTCCCAGATACGCAGTATTTT
clone size: NA; D gene: TRBD1; J gene: TRBJ1-6; V gene: TRBV11-3; CDR3 protein: CASSQRQGRDNSPLHF; CDR3 DNA: TGTGCCAGCAGCCAGAGACAGGGGCGGGATAATTCACCCCTCCACTTT
clone size: NA; D gene: TRBD1; J gene: TRBJ1-5; V gene: TRBV24-1; CDR3 protein: CATSETGGFNQPQHF; CDR3 DNA: TGTGCCACCAGTGAGACAGGGGGGTTCAATCAGCCCCAGCATTTT
clone size: NA; D gene: NA; J gene: TRBJ2-2; V gene: TRBV5-1; CDR3 protein: CASKTGANTGELFF; CDR3 DNA: TGCGCCAGTAAGACAGGAGCGAACACCGGGGAGCTGTTTTTT
clone size: NA; D gene: NA; J gene: TRBJ1-3; V gene: TRBV7-4; CDR3 protein: CASSLGQSSGNTIYF; CDR3 DNA: TGTGCCAGCAGCTTAGGACAGAGCTCTGGAAACACCATATATTTT
clone size: NA; D gene: NA; J gene: TRBJ2-7; V gene: TRBV10-1; CDR3 protein: CASTLAARSSYEQYF; CDR3 DNA: TGCGCCAGCACATTAGCGGCCAGAAGCTCCTACGAGCAGTACTTC
clone size: NA; D gene: NA; J gene: TRBJ2-6; V gene: TRBV2; CDR3 protein: CASSEEADVLTF; CDR3 DNA: TGTGCCAGCAGTGAGGAAGCGGACGTCCTGACTTTC
clone size: NA; D gene: NA; J gene: TRBJ1-1; V gene: TRBV9; CDR3 protein: CASSSGDSRAGTEAFF; CDR3 DNA: TGTGCCAGCAGCTCGGGGGACTCTAGGGCTGGGACTGAAGCTTTCTTT
clone size: NA; D gene: TRBD1; J gene: TRBJ2-7; V gene: TRBV5-1; CDR3 protein: CASSLRDRLDEQYF; CDR3 DNA: TGCGCCAGCAGCCTCCGGGACAGGTTGGACGAGCAGTACTTC
clone size: NA; D gene: NA; J gene: TRBJ1-1; V gene: TRBV19; CDR3 protein: CASTDSFYTEAFF; CDR3 DNA: TGTGCCAGTACCGACAGTTTTTACACTGAAGCTTTCTTT
clone size: NA; D gene: TRBD2; J gene: TRBJ2-3; V gene: TRBV11-3; CDR3 protein: CASSLGLADTDTQYF; CDR3 DNA: TGTGCCAGCAGCTTAGGCCTAGCGGATACAGATACGCAGTATTTT
clone size: NA; D gene: NA; J gene: TRBJ1-4; V gene: TRBV5-4; CDR3 protein: CASSAPGNEKLFF; CDR3 DNA: TGTGCCAGCAGCGCCCCGGGGAACGAAAAACTGTTTTTT
clone size: NA; D gene: NA; J gene: TRBJ1-1; V gene: TRBV7-9; CDR3 protein: CASSLPARGENTEAFF; CDR3 DNA: TGTGCCAGCAGCTTACCAGCTCGGGGAGAGAACACTGAAGCTTTCTTT
clone size: NA; D gene: NA; J gene: TRBJ1-1; V gene: TRBV2; CDR3 protein: CASRGTPLNTEAFF; CDR3 DNA: TGTGCCAGCAGAGGGACACCATTGAACACTGAAGCTTTCTTT
clone size: NA; D gene: TRBD1; J gene: TRBJ2-2; V gene: TRBV10-1; CDR3 protein: CASRGQLNTGELFF; CDR3 DNA: TGCGCCAGCAGGGGACAGCTAAACACCGGGGAGCTGTTTTTT
clone size: few; D gene: NA; J gene: TRBJ2-7; V gene: TRBV2; CDR3 protein: CASNHPDFYEQYF; CDR3 DNA: TGTGCCAGCAACCATCCGGACTTCTACGAGCAGTACTTC
clone size: NA; D gene: NA; J gene: TRBJ2-6; V gene: TRBV29-1; CDR3 protein: CSVASSGANVLTF; CDR3 DNA: TGCAGCGTTGCTAGCTCTGGGGCCAACGTCCTGACTTTC
clone size: NA; D gene: NA; J gene: TRBJ2-7; V gene: TRBV12-3/TRBV12-4; CDR3 protein: CASVTMDGQRQYF; CDR3 DNA: TGTGCCAGCGTAACAATGGATGGGCAAAGGCAGTACTTC
clone size: NA; D gene: NA; J gene: TRBJ1-3; V gene: TRBV10-3; CDR3 protein: CAISALAGESGNTIYF; CDR3 DNA: TGTGCCATCAGTGCCCTGGCAGGGGAGTCTGGAAACACCATATATTTT
clone size: NA; D gene: TRBD1; J gene: TRBJ1-5; V gene: TRBV10-3; CDR3 protein: CAISDPGEGARGNQPQHF; CDR3 DNA: TGTGCCATCAGTGATCCAGGAGAGGGGGCTCGGGGCAATCAGCCCCAGCATTTT
clone size: NA; D gene: NA; J gene: TRBJ2-7; V gene: TRBV10-3; CDR3 protein: CAISESMVGAEQYF; CDR3 DNA: TGTGCCATCAGTGAGTCGATGGTGGGCGCCGAGCAGTACTTC